What follows are 10 T cell receptor beta chains derived from one specimen sequenced in a study of CD8 T cells in Susac syndrome. RNA amounts of about 0.5 to 1 ug underwent reverse transcription with random hexamers. TCRdb passed the immunoSEQ multiplex PCR reads through MiXCR, listing each CDR3 protein once. The sample contains some 450,000 distinct CDR3 sequences, approximately 85% of which appear only once. The specimen sequenced was CD8+ T cells from PBMCs. The origin of the receptors is a human donor with multiple sclerosis.

The chain uses TRBV20-1 and TRBJ2-7; the match to TRBD1 covers 8 bases. From germline, CDR1 is DFQATT and CDR2 SNEGSKA (reference sequence). J lost 0 bases, V lost 4 bases, and 5 bases had no gene match. This CDR3 has 14 amino acids. The CDR3 is CSAKWTGSSYEQYF. CDR3 nucleotides: TGCAGTGCTAAGTGGACAGGGAGCTCCTACGAGCAGTACTTC.

J is TRBJ2-7 and V is TRBV28; D might be TRBD2 (5 bases). Germline CDR1 is MDHEN and CDR2 is SYDVKM. The CDR3 totals 14 residues. Deletions cut 3 bases from V and 4 bases from J, with 13 bases between. The CDR3 DNA reads TGTGCCAGCAGTTTTTTCGGGGAAAAATACGAGCAGTACTTC. Translation: CASSFFGEKYEQYF.

There are a few counts of this clonotype. The chain combines TRBV7-2 with TRBJ2-5, with TRBD2 matching 9 bases. Germline V CDR1 and CDR2: SGHTA, FQGNSA. V lost 3 bases, J lost 1 base, and 3 bases stayed unmatched. The CDR3 totals 15 residues. The CDR3 protein is CASSFEREAQETQYF. The CDR3 bases are TGTGCCAGCAGCTTCGAGCGGGAGGCCCAAGAGACCCAGTACTTC.

V gene TRBV7-9 combines with J gene TRBJ1-2, with a possible D match to TRBD1 (5 bases). The CDR3 has 14 amino acids. Germline assignment: CDR1 SEHNR and CDR2 FQNEAQ (reference sequence). V was trimmed by 8 bases and J by 8 bases, leaving 21 bases between them. CDR3 nucleotide sequence: TGTGCCAGCGGCGGACATGTGGGTGAATGGGGCTACACCTTC. Translating it yields CASGGHVGEWGYTF.

This CDR3 is CASSLGLAGAPSYNEQFF. For the CDR3, the DNA is TGTGCCAGCAGTTTAGGACTAGCGGGAGCTCCGTCCTACAATGAGCAGTTCTTC. The V gene is TRBV27, the J gene TRBJ2-1; 13 bases align to TRBD2. The V gene's germline CDR1 is MNHEY and CDR2 SMNVEV (reference sequence). The CDR3 length is 18 residues. J gave up 1 base and V 2 bases, and 5 bases lay outside the gene matches.

The chain carries TRBV19 and TRBJ1-5, with a tentative D call TRBD1 (6 bases). V lost 8 bases and J 1 base, leaving 21 bases between the germline ends. Germline values: CDR1 LNHDA, CDR2 SQIVND (reference sequence). The CDR3 runs to 17 residues. The chain's CDR3 is CASHGYRDGSSNQPQHF. The CDR3, as DNA: TGTGCCAGTCATGGATACAGGGACGGTTCAAGCAATCAGCCCCAGCATTTT.

CDR3 nucleotide sequence: TGTGCCAGCAGTGAGAAGGGACTCCCTACGGAGGTTAATGAGCAGTTCTTC. Amino acids: CASSEKGLPTEVNEQFF. The chain is built from TRBV2 and TRBJ2-1; weak D call: TRBD2 (6 bases). V was pared by 3 bases and J by 7 bases, with 22 bases between. Germline V gene data show CDR1 as SNHLY and CDR2 as FYNNEI. The CDR3 covers 17 residues.

This chain links TRBV20-1 with TRBJ2-1, with 9 bases matching TRBD2. The length of the CDR3 is 15 residues. The germline gives CDR1 DFQATT, CDR2 SNEGSKA (reference sequence). J gave up 1 base and V 5 bases, and 6 bases lay outside the gene matches. CDR3 DNA sequence: TGCAGTGCTGCGGTAGCGGGGGAGTCCTACAATGAGCAGTTCTTC. It yields the protein CSAAVAGESYNEQFF.

In this sample, this clonotype turned up a few times. The rearrangement links TRBV29-1 to TRBJ1-1; TRBD1 is a possible D gene (5 bases). The CDR3 covers 12 residues. V was pared by 3 bases and J by 1 base, with 6 bases between. Germline CDR1 SQVTM, CDR2 ANQGSEA. The CDR3 loop reads CSVDRGNTEAFF. CDR3 in DNA: TGCAGCGTTGATAGGGGGAACACTGAAGCTTTCTTT. Filled out from reference TRBV29-1 and TRBJ1-1, the complete variable domain reads SAVISQKPSRDICQRGTSLTIQCQVDSQVTMMFWYRQQPGQSLTLIATANQGSEATYESGFVIDKFPISRPNLTFSTLTVSNMSPEDSSIYLCSVDRGNTEAFFGQGTRLTVV.

In the case of this clonotype: The junction and the germline gene differ at one end; a read error may be behind it. The J gene is TRBJ2-2, the V gene TRBV7-7, with 9 bases identical to TRBD2. CDR1 and CDR2 (germline): SSHAT, FNYEAQ (reference sequence). The CDR3 has 20 residues. CDR3 loop: CASSLGGSSGDNLGTGELFF. DNA of the CDR3: TGTGCTAGCAGCTTAGGTGGGTCTAGCGGGGACAACCTGGGCACCGGGGAGCTGTTTTTT.